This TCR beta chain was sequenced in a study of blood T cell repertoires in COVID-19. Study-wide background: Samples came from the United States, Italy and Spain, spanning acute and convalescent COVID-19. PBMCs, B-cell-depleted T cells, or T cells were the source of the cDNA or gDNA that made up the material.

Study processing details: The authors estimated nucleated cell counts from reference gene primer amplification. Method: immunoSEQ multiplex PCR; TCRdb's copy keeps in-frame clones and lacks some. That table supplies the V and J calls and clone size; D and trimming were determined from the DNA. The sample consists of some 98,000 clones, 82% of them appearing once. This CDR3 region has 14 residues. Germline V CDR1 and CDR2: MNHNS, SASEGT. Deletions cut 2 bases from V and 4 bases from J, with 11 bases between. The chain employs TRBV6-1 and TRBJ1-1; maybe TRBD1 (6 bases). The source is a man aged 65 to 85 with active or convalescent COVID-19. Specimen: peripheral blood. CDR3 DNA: TGTGCCAGCAGTGAAAACAGGGCCCGCACTGAAGCTTTCTTT. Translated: CASSENRARTEAFF.